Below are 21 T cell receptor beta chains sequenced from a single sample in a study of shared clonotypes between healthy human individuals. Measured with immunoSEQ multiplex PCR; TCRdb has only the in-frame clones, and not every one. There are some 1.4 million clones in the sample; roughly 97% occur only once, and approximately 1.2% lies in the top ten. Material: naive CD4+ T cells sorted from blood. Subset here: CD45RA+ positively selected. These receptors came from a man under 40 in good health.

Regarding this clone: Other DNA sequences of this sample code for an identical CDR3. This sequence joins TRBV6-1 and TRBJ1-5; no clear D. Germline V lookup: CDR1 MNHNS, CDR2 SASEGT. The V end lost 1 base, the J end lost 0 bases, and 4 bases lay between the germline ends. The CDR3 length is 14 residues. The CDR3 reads CASSEGYSNQPQHF. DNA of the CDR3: TGTGCCAGCAGTGAAGGGTATAGCAATCAGCCCCAGCATTTT.

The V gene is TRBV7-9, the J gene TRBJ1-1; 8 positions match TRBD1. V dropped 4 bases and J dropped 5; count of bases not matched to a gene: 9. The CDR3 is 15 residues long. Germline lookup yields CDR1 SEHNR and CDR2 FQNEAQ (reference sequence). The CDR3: CASSSDRQGWTEAFF. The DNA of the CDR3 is TGTGCCAGCAGCTCGGACCGACAGGGGTGGACTGAAGCTTTCTTT.

The CDR3 protein is CASSQGVGLAGDTDTQYF. The CDR3 DNA reads TGCGCCAGCAGCCAAGGCGTAGGGCTAGCGGGAGACACAGATACGCAGTATTTT. This sequence joins TRBV4-1 and TRBJ2-3, with 10 bases identical to TRBD2. The CDR3 runs to 18 residues. Per germline, CDR1 MGHRA and CDR2 YSYEKL. J lost 2 bases, V lost 1 base, and 9 bases had no gene match.

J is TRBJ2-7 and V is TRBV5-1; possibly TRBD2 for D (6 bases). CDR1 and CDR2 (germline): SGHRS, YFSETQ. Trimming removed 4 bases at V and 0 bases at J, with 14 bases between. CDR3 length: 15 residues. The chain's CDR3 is CASSPLGTFSYEQYF. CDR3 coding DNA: TGCGCCAGCAGCCCCCTAGGGACTTTCTCCTACGAGCAGTACTTC.

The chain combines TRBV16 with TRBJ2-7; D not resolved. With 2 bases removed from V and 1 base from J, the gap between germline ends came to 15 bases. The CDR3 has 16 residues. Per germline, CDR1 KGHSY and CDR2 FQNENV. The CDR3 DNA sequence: TGTGCCAGCAGCCAACTCCCCTTTTCGGTTTCCTACGAGCAGTACTTC. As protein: CASSQLPFSVSYEQYF.

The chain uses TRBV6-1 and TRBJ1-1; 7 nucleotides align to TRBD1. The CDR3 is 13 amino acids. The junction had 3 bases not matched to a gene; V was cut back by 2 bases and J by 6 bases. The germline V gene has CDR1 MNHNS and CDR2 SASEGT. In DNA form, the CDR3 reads TGTGCCAGCAGTGAACTGACAGGGTCTGAAGCTTTCTTT. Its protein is CASSELTGSEAFF.

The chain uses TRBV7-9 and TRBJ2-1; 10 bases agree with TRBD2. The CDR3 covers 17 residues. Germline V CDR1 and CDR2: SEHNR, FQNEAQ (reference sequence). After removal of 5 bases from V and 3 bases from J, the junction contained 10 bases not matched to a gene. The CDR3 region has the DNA TGTGCCAGCAGCCACCGGACTAGCGGATCTTACTACAATGAGCAGTTCTTC. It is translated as CASSHRTSGSYYNEQFF.

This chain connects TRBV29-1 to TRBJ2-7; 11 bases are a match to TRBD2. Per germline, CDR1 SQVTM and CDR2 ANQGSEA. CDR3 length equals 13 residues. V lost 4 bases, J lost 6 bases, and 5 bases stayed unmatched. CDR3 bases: TGCAGCGTTGCTTCTAGCGGGAGGCGCGAGCAGTACTTC. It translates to CSVASSGRREQYF.

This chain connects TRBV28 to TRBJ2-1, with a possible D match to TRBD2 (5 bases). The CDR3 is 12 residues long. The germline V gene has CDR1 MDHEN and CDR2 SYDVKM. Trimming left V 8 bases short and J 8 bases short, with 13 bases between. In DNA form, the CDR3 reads TGTGCCAGCGGAGGATATGGGTATGAGCAGTTCTTC. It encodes CASGGYGYEQFF.

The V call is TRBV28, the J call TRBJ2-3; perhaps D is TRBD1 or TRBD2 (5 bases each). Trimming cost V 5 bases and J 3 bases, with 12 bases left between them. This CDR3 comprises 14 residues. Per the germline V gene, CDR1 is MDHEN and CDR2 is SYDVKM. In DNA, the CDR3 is TGTGCCAGCAGTCCAGGGACCACGACAGATACGCAGTATTTT. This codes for CASSPGTTTDTQYF. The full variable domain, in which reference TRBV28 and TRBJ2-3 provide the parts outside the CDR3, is DVKVTQSSRYLVKRTGEKVFLECVQDMDHENMFWYRQDPGLGLRLIYFSYDVKMKEKGDIPEGYSVSREKKERFSLILESASTNQTSMYLCASSPGTTTDTQYFGPGTRLTVL.

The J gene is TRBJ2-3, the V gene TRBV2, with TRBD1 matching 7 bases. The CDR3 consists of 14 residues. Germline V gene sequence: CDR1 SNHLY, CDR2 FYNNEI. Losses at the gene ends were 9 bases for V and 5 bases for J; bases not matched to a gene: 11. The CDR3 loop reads CASNRDRQGDTQYF. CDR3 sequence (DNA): TGTGCCAGTAACCGGGACAGACAGGGAGATACGCAGTATTTT.

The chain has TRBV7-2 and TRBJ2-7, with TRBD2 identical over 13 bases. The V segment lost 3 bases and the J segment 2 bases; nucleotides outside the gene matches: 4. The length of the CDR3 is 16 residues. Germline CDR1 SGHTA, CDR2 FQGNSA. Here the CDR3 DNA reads TGTGCCAGCAGCTTTCCGGGACTAGCGGGACCCTACGAGCAGTACTTC. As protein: CASSFPGLAGPYEQYF. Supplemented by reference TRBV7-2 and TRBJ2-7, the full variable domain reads GAGVSQSPSNKVTEKGKDVELRCDPISGHTALYWYRQSLGQGLEFLIYFQGNSAPDKSGLPSDRFSAERTGGSVSTLTIQRTQQEDSAVYLCASSFPGLAGPYEQYFGPGTRLTVT.

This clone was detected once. The DNA of the CDR3 is TGCAGCGTTGATCGCGGCGGCTCCTACAATGAGCAGTTCTTC. It yields the protein CSVDRGGSYNEQFF. The chain has TRBV29-1 and TRBJ2-1; D not resolved. There are 14 residues in the CDR3. V gave up 3 bases and J gave up 0 bases, with 9 bases separating them. Looked up from germline, CDR1 is SQVTM and CDR2 is ANQGSEA.

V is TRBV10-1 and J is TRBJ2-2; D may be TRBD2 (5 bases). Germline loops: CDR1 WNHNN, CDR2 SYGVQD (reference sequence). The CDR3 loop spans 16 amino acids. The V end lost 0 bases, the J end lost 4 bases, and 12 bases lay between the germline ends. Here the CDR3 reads CASSESIGSGTGELFF. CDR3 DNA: TGCGCCAGCAGTGAGTCGATTGGAAGCGGCACCGGGGAGCTGTTTTTT.

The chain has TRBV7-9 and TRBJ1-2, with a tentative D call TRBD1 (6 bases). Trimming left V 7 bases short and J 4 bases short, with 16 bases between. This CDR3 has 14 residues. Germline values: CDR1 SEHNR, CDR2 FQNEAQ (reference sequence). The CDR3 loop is CASTMTGTTYGYTF. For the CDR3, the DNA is TGTGCCAGCACCATGACCGGGACAACCTATGGCTACACCTTC.

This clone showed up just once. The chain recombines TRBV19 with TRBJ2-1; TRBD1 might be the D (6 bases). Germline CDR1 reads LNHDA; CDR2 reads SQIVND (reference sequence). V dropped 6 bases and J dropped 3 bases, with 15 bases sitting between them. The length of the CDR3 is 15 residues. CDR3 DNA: TGTGCCAGTAGGGCTCCCGGGACACGCTACAATGAGCAGTTCTTC. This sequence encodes CASRAPGTRYNEQFF.

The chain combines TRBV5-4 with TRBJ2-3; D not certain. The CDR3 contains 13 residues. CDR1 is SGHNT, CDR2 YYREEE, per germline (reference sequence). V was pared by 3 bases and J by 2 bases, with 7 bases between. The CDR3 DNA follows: TGTGCCAGCAGCTCTAAATTCACAGATACGCAGTATTTT. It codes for CASSSKFTDTQYF.

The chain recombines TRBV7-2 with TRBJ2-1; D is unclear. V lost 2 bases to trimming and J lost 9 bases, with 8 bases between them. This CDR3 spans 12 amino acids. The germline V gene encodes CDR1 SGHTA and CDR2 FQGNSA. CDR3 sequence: CASSLRVSEQFF. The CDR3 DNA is TGTGCCAGCAGCTTACGCGTCTCTGAGCAGTTCTTC.

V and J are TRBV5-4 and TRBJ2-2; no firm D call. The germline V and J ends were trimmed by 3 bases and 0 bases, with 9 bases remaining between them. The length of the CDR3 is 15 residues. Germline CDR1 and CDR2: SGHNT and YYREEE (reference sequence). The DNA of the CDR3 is TGTGCCAGCAGCTCTGGGCTAACGAACACCGGGGAGCTGTTTTTT. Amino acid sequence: CASSSGLTNTGELFF.

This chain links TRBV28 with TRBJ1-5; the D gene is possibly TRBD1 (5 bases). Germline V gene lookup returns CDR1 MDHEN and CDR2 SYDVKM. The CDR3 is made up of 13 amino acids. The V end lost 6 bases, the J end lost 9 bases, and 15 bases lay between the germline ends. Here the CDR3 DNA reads TGTGCCAGCAGCTCAGGGATGAGAATGCCCCAGCATTTT. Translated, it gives CASSSGMRMPQHF. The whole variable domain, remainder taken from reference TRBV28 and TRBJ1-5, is DVKVTQSSRYLVKRTGEKVFLECVQDMDHENMFWYRQDPGLGLRLIYFSYDVKMKEKGDIPEGYSVSREKKERFSLILESASTNQTSMYLCASSSGMRMPQHFGDGTRLSIL.

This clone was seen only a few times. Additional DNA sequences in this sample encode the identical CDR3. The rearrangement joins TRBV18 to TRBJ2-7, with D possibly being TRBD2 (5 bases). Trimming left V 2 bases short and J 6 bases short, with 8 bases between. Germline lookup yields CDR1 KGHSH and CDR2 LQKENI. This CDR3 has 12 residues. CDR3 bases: TGTGCCAGCTCACCAACCAGCGGCGAGCAGTACTTC. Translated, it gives CASSPTSGEQYF.